This TCR beta chain emerged from a study of T cells in localized non-small cell lung cancer. Study-level points and caveats: In adjacent lung appeared a median 57 of the top 100 tumor clones.

Worth noting for this clone: Its antigen is undetermined.

Repertoires were generated with immunoSEQ multiplex PCR, while TCRdb's copy carries only in-frame clones and drops some. The sample includes about 43,000 clones, about 91% of them seen just once. The CDR3 sequence is 12 residues long. The germline CDR1 and CDR2 sequences are MDHEN and SYDVKM. V lost 8 bases to trimming and J lost 8 bases, with 15 bases between them. The rearrangement links TRBV28 to TRBJ1-2; the D gene is possibly TRBD1 (6 bases). This TCR came from a woman aged 40-69 years with stage II lung adenocarcinoma. The sample consisted of PBMCs, taken before any cancer treatment. The CDR3 is CASAGQFLGYTF. The CDR3 nucleotides are TGTGCCAGCGCTGGACAGTTTCTCGGCTACACCTTC.